These 26 T cell receptor beta chains share one sample of origin, sequenced in a study of T cell changes during pregnancy in multiple sclerosis. Sequencing used immunoSEQ multiplex PCR; TCRdb keeps in-frame clones, though not all of them. The sample holds 25,000 to 35,000 clones, 89% seen once. This specimen consisted of CD8+ T cells from peripheral blood mononuclear cells, obtained in the second trimester of pregnancy. These receptors were taken from a female donor with multiple sclerosis, enrolled in a pregnancy study.

The CDR3 DNA reads TGTGCCAGCAGCCCCCGGACAGGGTTGCTGAACACTGAAGCTTTCTTT. Translating it yields CASSPRTGLLNTEAFF. The V call is TRBV7-9, the J call TRBJ1-1; 8 bases agree with TRBD1. Trimming cost V 5 bases and J 0 bases; bases outside gene matches: 8. Germline V lookup: CDR1 SEHNR, CDR2 FQNEAQ (reference sequence). The CDR3 length is 16 residues.

This chain connects TRBV7-9 to TRBJ1-5, with a possible D match to TRBD1 (6 bases). The CDR3 has 17 amino acids. V lost 8 bases, J lost 0 bases, and 20 bases lay in between. Germline V gene sequence: CDR1 SEHNR, CDR2 FQNEAQ (reference sequence). CDR3 protein: CASEGSGGAYSNQPQHF. CDR3 sequence (DNA): TGTGCCAGCGAGGGGTCGGGGGGGGCTTATAGCAATCAGCCCCAGCATTTT.

V gene TRBV19 combines with J gene TRBJ1-1; 7 nucleotides agree with TRBD1. The CDR3 spans 15 residues. V lost 5 bases to trimming and J lost 6 bases; unmatched junction nucleotides: 12. Germline V lookup: CDR1 LNHDA, CDR2 SQIVND (reference sequence). The CDR3: CASSVKLAGTAEAFF. Written as DNA, the CDR3 is TGTGCCAGTAGTGTGAAACTGGCCGGGACAGCTGAAGCTTTCTTT. Supplemented by reference TRBV19 and TRBJ1-1, the full variable domain reads DGGITQSPKYLFRKEGQNVTLSCEQNLNHDAMYWYRQDPGQGLRLIYYSQIVNDFQKGDIAEGYSVSREKKESFPLTVTSAQKNPTAFYLCASSVKLAGTAEAFFGQGTRLTVV.

Only one count was recorded for this clone. The chain carries TRBV19 and TRBJ1-1, with D possibly TRBD1 on 6 matching bases. The CDR3 is made up of 15 amino acids. V lost 7 bases, J lost 7 bases, and 22 bases lay in between. Germline-derived CDR1 and CDR2 are LNHDA and SQIVND (reference sequence). CDR3 loop: CASKKQGGVNIEAFF. The CDR3 DNA reads as TGTGCCAGTAAAAAACAGGGAGGGGTTAATATTGAAGCTTTCTTT.

The chain is built from TRBV5-6 and TRBJ2-5, with 8 bases fitting TRBD2. V shed 2 bases, J shed 2 bases, and the junction held 5 bases outside the gene matches. The germline V gene encodes CDR1 SGHDT and CDR2 YYEEEE. This CDR3 is built from 15 residues. The CDR3 bases are TGTGCCAGCAGCTTTCTAGCGGGTGGGCAAGAGACCCAGTACTTC. Protein sequence: CASSFLAGGQETQYF.

The chain recombines TRBV19 with TRBJ2-1; possibly TRBD1 for D (6 bases). The germline V and J ends were trimmed by 3 bases and 4 bases, with 10 bases remaining between them. CDR1 and CDR2 from the germline V gene are LNHDA and SQIVND (reference sequence). This CDR3 has 14 amino acids. CDR3 loop: CASSIGGSYNEQFF. The DNA for the CDR3 is TGTGCCAGTAGTATTGGGGGCTCGTACAATGAGCAGTTCTTC. Full variable domain (remainder filled in from reference TRBV19 and TRBJ2-1): DGGITQSPKYLFRKEGQNVTLSCEQNLNHDAMYWYRQDPGQGLRLIYYSQIVNDFQKGDIAEGYSVSREKKESFPLTVTSAQKNPTAFYLCASSIGGSYNEQFFGPGTRLTVL.

The rearrangement uses TRBV2 and TRBJ1-5; D may be TRBD1 (6 bases). The ends were cut back, 7 bases at V and 3 bases at J, with 16 bases in the middle. The CDR3 is made up of 15 amino acids. Germline CDR1 is SNHLY and CDR2 is FYNNEI. The CDR3 region has the DNA TGTGCCAGCACTATGGGACAAACCTCCAATCAGCCCCAGCATTTT. Translated, it gives CASTMGQTSNQPQHF.

V usage is TRBV15 and J usage is TRBJ1-1; no clear D gene. Trimming stripped 0 bases from V and 4 bases from J, with 9 bases between. Per the germline V gene, CDR1 is LNHNV and CDR2 is YYDKDF (reference sequence). The CDR3 consists of 14 residues. The DNA of the CDR3 is TGTGCCACCAGCAGAGATTGGGCCGCCACTGAAGCTTTCTTT. It codes for CATSRDWAATEAFF.

This clone came up a few times. The chain employs TRBV9 and TRBJ1-5; D is uncertain. V was pared by 4 bases and J by 7 bases, with 18 bases between. CDR3 length: 15 amino acids. Per the germline V gene, CDR1 is SGDLS and CDR2 is YYNGEE. This CDR3 reads CASSSGGLWEQPQHF. The CDR3, as DNA: TGTGCCAGCAGCTCCGGAGGACTTTGGGAGCAGCCCCAGCATTTT.

This chain links TRBV28 with TRBJ1-5, with unresolved D. The V gene lost 3 bases and the J gene lost 4 bases, with 10 bases spanning the gap. This CDR3 spans 14 amino acids. Germline lookup yields CDR1 MDHEN and CDR2 SYDVKM. The CDR3 DNA follows: TGTGCCAGCAGTTTCGAGGGAAGTAATCAGCCCCAGCATTTT. Its translation is CASSFEGSNQPQHF.

The chain links TRBV27 to TRBJ2-2; D not certain. Trimming cost V 3 bases and J 6 bases, with 5 bases left between them. The germline V gene encodes CDR1 MNHEY and CDR2 SMNVEV (reference sequence). The CDR3 is 12 residues long. In DNA, the CDR3 is TGTGCCAGCAGTTTCGGGTCCGGGGAGCTGTTTTTT. Its translation: CASSFGSGELFF.

V and J are TRBV5-1 and TRBJ2-7; 7 positions agree with TRBD1. J lost 9 bases, V lost 0 bases, and 0 bases had no gene match. CDR1 and CDR2 from the germline V gene are SGHRS and YFSETQ. The CDR3 contains 11 residues. The CDR3 coding sequence is TGCGCCAGCAGCTTGGGGGACAGGCAGTACTTC. This encodes CASSLGDRQYF.

This chain uses TRBV11-2 with TRBJ2-7; D is unclear. V gave up 4 bases and J gave up 5 bases, with 12 bases separating them. Germline V gene sequence: CDR1 SGHAT, CDR2 FQNNGV. The CDR3 is made up of 13 amino acids. In DNA, the CDR3 is TGTGCCAGCAGCTACCAAGGAGTCGACGAGCAGTACTTC. This sequence encodes CASSYQGVDEQYF.

The V gene is TRBV6-1, the J gene TRBJ2-5; unclear D gene. Germline lookup yields CDR1 MNHNS and CDR2 SASEGT. This CDR3 has 15 residues. The ends were cut back, 6 bases at V and 9 bases at J, with 23 bases in the middle. The CDR3 reads CASSVDILVGWAQYF. In nucleotides, the CDR3 is TGTGCCAGCAGCGTCGACATACTCGTCGGTTGGGCCCAGTACTTC.

A note on this clone: An end of the junction differs from the germline gene, which may be a read error. This chain links TRBV11-2 with TRBJ2-1; 12 bases align to TRBD2. The CDR3 extends over 17 amino acids. Germline CDR1 and CDR2: SGHAT and FQNNGV. CDR3: CASILPTRTSGNNEQFF. CDR3 sequence (DNA): TGTGCCAGCATCTTACCAACTCGGACTAGCGGGAACAATGAGCAGTTCTTC.

The chain joins TRBV27 to TRBJ1-2, with D possibly TRBD1 on 5 matching bases. This CDR3 has 13 amino acids. Germline values: CDR1 MNHEY, CDR2 SMNVEV (reference sequence). V lost 4 bases and J 4 bases, leaving 10 bases between the germline ends. For the CDR3, the DNA is TGTGCCAGCAGTTCGTCAGGGCCCTATGGCTACACCTTC. It specifies CASSSSGPYGYTF.

This rearrangement joins TRBV18 to TRBJ2-5; weak D call: TRBD1 (6 bases). This CDR3 contains 17 residues. V dropped 0 bases and J dropped 2 bases, with 16 bases sitting between them. Germline V gene lookup returns CDR1 KGHSH and CDR2 LQKENI. CDR3 DNA: TGTGCCAGCTCACCACCTGCGAGGGACATCAGACAAGAGACCCAGTACTTC. This codes for CASSPPARDIRQETQYF.

V gene TRBV10-3 combines with J gene TRBJ1-2; TRBD1 matches at 8 bases. Germline V lookup: CDR1 ENHRY, CDR2 SYGVKD. The CDR3 spans 13 residues. V lost 7 bases and J lost 5; bases outside the gene matches: 6. CDR3 coding DNA: TGTGCCATCACTACAGGGGGGGCATATGGCTACACCTTC. Translated, it gives CAITTGGAYGYTF.

This chain uses TRBV27 with TRBJ2-1; D not resolved. This CDR3 contains 13 residues. From germline, CDR1 is MNHEY and CDR2 SMNVEV (reference sequence). V lost 3 bases and J lost 6, with 9 bases in between. The CDR3 nucleotides read TGTGCCAGCAGTTTCCCCAGTCTCAATGAGCAGTTCTTC. It codes for CASSFPSLNEQFF.

V and J are TRBV7-9 and TRBJ2-3; perhaps TRBD2 as D (7 bases). The CDR3 is 12 residues long. Per germline, CDR1 SEHNR and CDR2 FQNEAQ (reference sequence). The V end lost 6 bases, the J end lost 5 bases, and 9 bases lay between the germline ends. As DNA, the CDR3 is TGTGCCAGCAGAGGGGGGGGAGATACGCAGTATTTT. Residues: CASRGGGDTQYF.

The chain couples TRBV28 to TRBJ2-3; no definite D call. The CDR3 has 13 amino acids. CDR1 is MDHEN, CDR2 SYDVKM, per germline. V was pared by 9 bases and J by 0 bases, with 10 bases between. CDR3 loop: CASSSSSTDTQYF. The CDR3 bases are TGTGCCAGTTCAAGCTCTAGCACAGATACGCAGTATTTT.

The V call is TRBV2, the J call TRBJ2-1, with no clear D. This CDR3 contains 10 residues. Trimming left V 7 bases short and J 15 bases short, with 13 bases between. The germline V gene encodes CDR1 SNHLY and CDR2 FYNNEI. CDR3 region: CASNGPRLFF. Written as DNA, the CDR3 is TGTGCCAGCAACGGCCCGAGGCTGTTCTTC. Using reference TRBV2 and TRBJ2-1 for the parts outside the CDR3, the full variable domain is EPEVTQTPSHQVTQMGQEVILRCVPISNHLYFYWYRQILGQKVEFLVSFYNNEISEKSEIFDDQFSVERPDGSNFTLKIRSTKLEDSAMYFCASNGPRLFFGPGTRLTVL.

This chain joins TRBV5-1 and TRBJ1-2; TRBD1 agrees at 10 bases. With V trimmed by 5 bases and J by 7 bases, 8 bases remained unmatched. Germline assignment: CDR1 SGHRS and CDR2 YFSETQ. CDR3 size: 14 residues. The CDR3 here is CASRTRQGAVGYTF. CDR3 bases: TGCGCCAGCAGGACCCGACAGGGGGCAGTTGGCTACACCTTC.

In this sample, this clone is medium-sized. This sequence joins TRBV6-1 and TRBJ1-5, with TRBD1 matching over 7 bases. The J segment lost 0 bases and the V segment lost 6 bases, leaving 5 bases of the junction unmatched. The CDR3 totals 15 residues. CDR1 MNHNS and CDR2 SASEGT come from the germline V gene. CDR3: CASSWTGDSNQPQHF. The CDR3 bases are TGTGCCAGCAGCTGGACAGGAGATAGCAATCAGCCCCAGCATTTT.

This clone was detected once. This chain connects TRBV6-5 to TRBJ1-5; 7 bases align to TRBD1. Germline values: CDR1 MNHEY, CDR2 SVGAGI. This CDR3 has 15 amino acids. J gave up 7 bases and V 0 bases, and 6 bases lay outside the gene matches. CDR3: CASSYSTGRGQPQHF. The CDR3 DNA reads as TGTGCCAGCAGTTACTCGACAGGGCGAGGCCAGCCCCAGCATTTT.

This rearrangement joins TRBV2 to TRBJ1-1; possibly TRBD1 for D (5 bases). Germline V gene lookup returns CDR1 SNHLY and CDR2 FYNNEI. This CDR3 spans 16 amino acids. Trimming stripped 0 bases from V and 5 bases from J, with 16 bases between. The CDR3 coding sequence is TGTGCCAGCAGTGAAGCCTCGGGGGTAATCGGAACTGAAGCTTTCTTT. Its protein is CASSEASGVIGTEAFF.